Sequencing of this T cell receptor (beta chain) was carried out in a study of T-cell reconstitution after alpha-beta-depleted transplantation in children. The germline V and J ends were trimmed by 1 base and 6 bases, with 10 bases remaining between them. There are 14 residues in the CDR3. Germline-derived CDR1 and CDR2 are MDHEN and SYDVKM. A TCRbeta library incorporating unique molecular identifiers was prepared. TCRdb re-called the PCR reads through MiXCR, storing one row per CDR3 protein. The table lists around 530,000 distinct CDR3 sequences, approximately 32% of them singletons. Sequenced material: PBMCs from the stem cell graft donor, taken from the stem cell graft. The origin of this receptor is a human donor who donated a stem cell graft to a child with aplastic anemia. The chain links TRBV28 to TRBJ2-1, with D possibly matching TRBD1 (6 bases). The chain's CDR3 is CASSLFVGGNEQFF. Here the CDR3 DNA reads TGTGCCAGCAGTTTATTTGTAGGGGGCAATGAGCAGTTCTTC.